This entry is about one T cell receptor beta chain. The sample is drawn from a study of blood T cell repertoires in COVID-19. On the study more broadly: T cells, B-cell-depleted T cells, or PBMCs provided the cDNA or gDNA that served as material.

Ages ranged from about 18 to 89 years, with residence in 24 US areas. Cohort allocation depended upon clinical history that participants reported. The study counted Cohort 3 donors as recovered given two negative PCRs, clearance, or symptom resolution. Repertoires were generated with immunoSEQ multiplex PCR, while TCRdb's copy carries only in-frame clones and drops some. The data hold 260,000 or so clones, with under 90% observed a single time. CDR1 and CDR2 (germline): SNHLY, FYNNEI. Between the trimmed V and J ends, which lost 0 bases and 11 bases, there was a span of 10 bases. The CDR3 consists of 13 residues.

The clonotype was recovered from a young man who had recovered from COVID-19. The specimen sequenced was PBMCs or T cells enriched from blood (not recorded which). V usage is TRBV2 and J usage is TRBJ1-4, with TRBD1 as a possible D gene (6 bases). Here the CDR3 DNA reads TGTGCCAGCAGTGAAGCGCAAGGGGGTAAACTGTTTTTT. Amino acids: CASSEAQGGKLFF.